The rows below give T cell receptor beta chains drawn from one sample of a study of beta chain features in type 1 diabetes. Using immunoSEQ multiplex PCR, the repertoire was profiled, and TCRdb retains in-frame clones only, with some absent. The sample lists some 150,000 clones, around 8.7% seen once, with around 0.68% in the top ten. Sequencing was carried out using central memory CD4+ T cells from blood. The receptors here all came from a man aged 18 to 30 in good health. Both conserved end residues are part of each CDR3. D genes are given only for firm matches.

V: TRBV11-2; D: TRBD1; CDR3: CASSQRDRGNEQFF
V: TRBV6-1; D: -; CDR3: CAGADYNSPLHF
V: TRBV14; D: TRBD2; CDR3: CASSTRLAGQETQYF
V: TRBV2; D: -; CDR3: CASSGRGGDYNSPLHF
V: TRBV7-9; D: TRBD1; CDR3: CASSSDRDYGYTF
V: TRBV4-3; D: TRBD1; CDR3: CASSQQTGGIGELFF
V: TRBV7-2; D: -; CDR3: CASSRMGRSNQPQHF
V: TRBV11-3; D: -; CDR3: CASSSHGRGTGELFF
V: TRBV28; D: TRBD2; CDR3: CASSSTSGATYEQYF
V: TRBV12-5; D: -; CDR3: CASGWGHEQFF
V: TRBV7-8; D: -; CDR3: CASSPTSGQGSPLHF
V: TRBV27; D: TRBD1; CDR3: CASSSWRTGVRYEQYF
V: TRBV7-2; D: -; CDR3: CASSLEAGASYEQFF
V: TRBV11-2; D: TRBD1; CDR3: CASSSNRGPGELFF
V: TRBV30; D: -; CDR3: CAWRGQGTGELFF
V: TRBV7-2; D: -; CDR3: CASSLISAGLSYEQYF
V: TRBV2; D: -; CDR3: CASSGRPEGWETQYF
V: TRBV19; D: TRBD1; CDR3: CASSTPGQGGQPQHF
V: TRBV9; D: -; CDR3: CASSVSAVTGELFF
V: TRBV30; D: -; CDR3: CAWSVWTQLSSRTEAFF
V: TRBV14; D: -; CDR3: CASSQDDLQGTYEQYF
V: TRBV9; D: -; CDR3: CASSVGGLARTDTQYF